The rows below give T cell receptor beta chains drawn from one sample of a study of blood T cell repertoires in COVID-19. Sequencing used immunoSEQ multiplex PCR; TCRdb keeps in-frame clones, though not all of them. This sample yields about 350,000 clones, of which around 87% are seen a single time; nearly 6.5% belongs to the top ten. The sequenced sample was peripheral blood. All receptors derive from a woman in her 50s with COVID-19, enrolled during active disease. The CDR3 runs from the conserved cysteine through the conserved F or W. A D gene is named only where the DNA matches it firmly. Some rows have no size entry. The others give once, few or many, or a class for an expanded clone.

v_gene: TRBV7-7
abundance: NA
j_gene: TRBJ2-1
d_gene: TRBD2
CDR3aa: CASSSGGSSYNEQFF
CDR3nt: TGTGCCAGCAGCAGCGGGGGGAGCTCCTACAATGAGCAGTTCTTC

v_gene: TRBV6-6
abundance: NA
j_gene: TRBJ2-5
d_gene: NA
CDR3aa: CASSWALGAEETQYF
CDR3nt: TGTGCCAGCAGTTGGGCTCTGGGGGCGGAGGAGACCCAGTACTTC

v_gene: TRBV4-1
abundance: NA
j_gene: TRBJ1-4
d_gene: TRBD1
CDR3aa: CASSQETGVEKLFF
CDR3nt: TGCGCCAGCAGCCAAGAGACAGGGGTTGAAAAACTGTTTTTT

v_gene: TRBV7-8
abundance: NA
j_gene: TRBJ1-3
d_gene: TRBD1
CDR3aa: CASSLGRQGAGNTIYF
CDR3nt: TGTGCCAGCAGCTTAGGTCGGCAGGGGGCCGGAAACACCATATATTTT

v_gene: TRBV2
abundance: NA
j_gene: TRBJ1-2
d_gene: NA
CDR3aa: CASSVRGNYGYTF
CDR3nt: TGTGCCAGCAGTGTGCGGGGGAACTATGGCTACACCTTC

v_gene: TRBV30
abundance: few
j_gene: TRBJ1-5
d_gene: NA
CDR3aa: CAVQGDWDQPQHF
CDR3nt: TGTGCTGTACAGGGCGATTGGGATCAGCCCCAGCATTTT

v_gene: TRBV10-3
abundance: NA
j_gene: TRBJ2-7
d_gene: TRBD1
CDR3aa: CAIRDRVNYEQYF
CDR3nt: TGTGCCATCAGGGACAGGGTAAACTACGAGCAGTACTTC

v_gene: TRBV6-5
abundance: few
j_gene: TRBJ2-7
d_gene: TRBD2
CDR3aa: CASKLAGGASYEQYF
CDR3nt: TGTGCCAGCAAATTAGCGGGAGGCGCCTCCTACGAGCAGTACTTC

v_gene: TRBV5-1
abundance: NA
j_gene: TRBJ2-3
d_gene: TRBD2
CDR3aa: CASSLGLAGYTDTQYF
CDR3nt: TGCGCCAGCAGCTTAGGACTAGCGGGTTACACAGATACGCAGTATTTT

v_gene: TRBV2
abundance: NA
j_gene: TRBJ2-7
d_gene: NA
CDR3aa: CASVERARRYEQYF
CDR3nt: TGTGCCAGCGTTGAGAGGGCCCGACGGTACGAGCAGTACTTC